The clone carrying this T cell receptor (beta chain) was counted many times. The antigen is undetermined. This sample stems from a study of early T cells in non-severe SARS-CoV-2 infection. Background on the study: Sequencing was performed on bulk RNA from unsorted whole blood, leaving chains unpaired. General study findings and limits: Lookups in VDJdb leaned toward anti-spike CD8 responses and missed private and CD4 specificities.

Per the germline V gene, CDR1 is LNHDA and CDR2 is SQIVND (reference sequence). This CDR3 is 16 amino acids long. V lost 3 bases to trimming and J lost 4 bases, with 16 bases between them. In the library, individual cDNA molecules carried attached unique molecular identifiers. One entry per CDR3 protein results from TCRdb running MiXCR on the 5' RACE reads. In the table there are 110,000 or so distinct CDR3 sequences, over 10% of which are singletons. This TCR came from an adult who was a healthcare worker with PCR-confirmed SARS-CoV-2 infection or an uninfected control (not recorded which). The specimen sequenced was whole blood. The chain recombines TRBV19 with TRBJ1-3; no firm D call. CDR3 protein: CASSIYLSVPGNTIYF. For the CDR3, the DNA is TGTGCCAGTAGTATTTATTTGTCGGTACCAGGAAACACCATATATTTT.